Below are 9 T cell receptor beta chains sequenced from a single sample in a study of blood T cells in healthy people across ages (dated by TCRdb to the mid-2010s). Receptor libraries were prepared by 5' RACE. The second PCR ran for roughly 7 to 12 cycles and used a J-beta primer mix along with a sample-barcoded 5' primer. Using fastp at Q25 and MiXCR, TCRdb reprocessed the public reads and kept productive beta chains. Duplicate CDR3 protein sequences are folded into a single record with the most common DNA and genes. A total of around 2 million distinct CDR3 sequences appear in this sample, approximately 40% of them only once. Of the sample, around 23% is held by the ten largest clones. The specimen sequenced was blood. These receptors came from a human donor in good health.

The chain joins TRBV19 to TRBJ2-7, with D possibly TRBD2 on 7 matching bases. In germline, CDR1 is LNHDA, CDR2 SQIVND (reference sequence). Trimming stripped 1 base from V and 4 bases from J, with 14 bases between. This CDR3 has 15 residues. CDR3 protein: CASSIVGGAEYEQYF. CDR3 DNA: TGTGCCAGTAGTATAGTGGGGGGGGCGGAATACGAGCAGTACTTC.

This clonotype has only a few counts. This chain links TRBV10-3 with TRBJ2-3; no clear D gene. Trimming took off 0 bases at V and 4 bases at J, with 8 bases between the two ends. The CDR3 is 14 amino acids. Germline V lookup: CDR1 ENHRY, CDR2 SYGVKD. The CDR3 DNA reads as TGTGCCATCAGTGAGTCGAACGCGGCAGATACGCAGTATTTT. Translated, it gives CAISESNAADTQYF.

This rearrangement joins TRBV4-3 to TRBJ1-2; 7 bases are shared with TRBD1. CDR3 length equals 14 residues. CDR1 and CDR2 (germline): LGHNA, YSLEER. V lost 4 bases to trimming and J lost 4 bases; unmatched junction nucleotides: 6. The CDR3 loop reads CASSLGTAVYGYTF. The CDR3 bases are TGCGCCAGCAGCCTAGGGACAGCAGTCTATGGCTACACCTTC.

The chain combines TRBV7-6 with TRBJ2-1, with D perhaps matching TRBD1 (5 bases). This CDR3 has 13 residues. V was trimmed by 2 bases and J by 10 bases, leaving 12 bases between them. The germline V gene has CDR1 SGHVS and CDR2 FNYEAQ. CDR3 nucleotides: TGTGCCAGCAGCTTATACTACCGGACAGAGCAGTTCTTC. This codes for CASSLYYRTEQFF. The full variable domain, in which reference TRBV7-6 and TRBJ2-1 provide the parts outside the CDR3, is GAGVSQSPRYKVTKRGQDVALRCDPISGHVSLYWYRQALGQGPEFLTYFNYEAQQDKSGLPNDRFSAERPEGSISTLTIQRTEQRDSAMYRCASSLYYRTEQFFGPGTRLTVL.

In this sample, this clonotype turned up a few times. V usage is TRBV12-5 and J usage is TRBJ2-3, with D possibly matching TRBD1 (5 bases). Germline CDR1 is LGHNT and CDR2 is FRNRAP. The CDR3 contains 16 residues. V lost 5 bases to trimming and J lost 0 bases, with 15 bases between them. DNA for the CDR3: TGTGCTAGTGGTCCCTTGACAGCCCCCAGCACAGATACGCAGTATTTT. It is translated as CASGPLTAPSTDTQYF.

The CDR3 DNA follows: TGTGCCAGCAGCCGCGGGGCAGGGGTCACTGAAGCTTTCTTT. It yields the protein CASSRGAGVTEAFF. The chain uses TRBV7-2 and TRBJ1-1, with D perhaps matching TRBD1 (6 bases). There are 14 residues in the CDR3. Trimming left V 5 bases short and J 4 bases short, with 14 bases between. Germline V CDR1 and CDR2: SGHTA, FQGNSA.

This clonotype has just one count. The chain couples TRBV7-8 to TRBJ2-4; 11 bases align to TRBD2. CDR3 length equals 19 residues. The V gene end was trimmed by 2 bases and the J gene end by 0 bases; junction bases not matched to a gene: 9. Germline CDR1 SGHVS, CDR2 FQNEAQ. This CDR3 reads CASSLTGLAGGLAKNIQYF. CDR3 DNA sequence: TGTGCCAGCAGCTTAACGGGGCTAGCGGGGGGCCTAGCCAAAAACATTCAGTACTTC.

This clonotype was found many times. The chain combines TRBV7-2 with TRBJ1-4; possible D gene TRBD1, 6 bases. Between the trimmed V and J ends, which lost 4 bases and 3 bases, there was a span of 12 bases. Germline CDR1 SGHTA, CDR2 FQGNSA. This CDR3 contains 15 residues. The CDR3: CASSWGGAANEKLFF. CDR3 DNA sequence: TGTGCCAGCAGCTGGGGGGGCGCGGCTAATGAAAAACTGTTTTTT.

The chain uses TRBV13 and TRBJ2-7, with 8 bases lining up with TRBD2. The J segment lost 6 bases and the V segment lost 0 bases, leaving 7 bases of the junction unmatched. The CDR3 runs 15 residues. Germline CDR1 is PRHDT and CDR2 is FYEKMQ (reference sequence). CDR3 protein: CASSLGEVAGREQYF. The DNA for the CDR3 is TGTGCCAGCAGCTTAGGCGAGGTAGCGGGACGCGAGCAGTACTTC.